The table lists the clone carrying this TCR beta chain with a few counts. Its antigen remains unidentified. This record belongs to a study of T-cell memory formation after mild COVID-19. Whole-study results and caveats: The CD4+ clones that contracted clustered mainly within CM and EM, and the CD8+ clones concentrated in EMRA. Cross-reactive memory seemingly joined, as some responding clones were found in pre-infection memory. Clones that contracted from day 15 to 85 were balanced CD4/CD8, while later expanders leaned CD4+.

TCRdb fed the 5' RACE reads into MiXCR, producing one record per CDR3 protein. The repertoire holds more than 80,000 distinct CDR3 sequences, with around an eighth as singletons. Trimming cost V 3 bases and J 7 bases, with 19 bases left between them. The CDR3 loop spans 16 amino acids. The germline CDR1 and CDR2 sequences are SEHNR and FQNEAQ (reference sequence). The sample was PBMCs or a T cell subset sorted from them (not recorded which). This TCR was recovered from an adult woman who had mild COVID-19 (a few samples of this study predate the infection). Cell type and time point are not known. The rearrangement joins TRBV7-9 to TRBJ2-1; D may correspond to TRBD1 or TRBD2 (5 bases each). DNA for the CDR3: TGTGCCAGCAGCTTCGCCGTGGGGGTAGGTTGGAATGAGCAGTTCTTC. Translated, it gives CASSFAVGVGWNEQFF. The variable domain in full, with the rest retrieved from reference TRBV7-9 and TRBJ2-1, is DTGVSQNPRHKITKRGQNVTFRCDPISEHNRLYWYRQTLGQGPEFLTYFQNEAQLEKSRLLSDRFSAERPKGSFSTLEIQRTEQGDSAMYLCASSFAVGVGWNEQFFGPGTRLTVL.